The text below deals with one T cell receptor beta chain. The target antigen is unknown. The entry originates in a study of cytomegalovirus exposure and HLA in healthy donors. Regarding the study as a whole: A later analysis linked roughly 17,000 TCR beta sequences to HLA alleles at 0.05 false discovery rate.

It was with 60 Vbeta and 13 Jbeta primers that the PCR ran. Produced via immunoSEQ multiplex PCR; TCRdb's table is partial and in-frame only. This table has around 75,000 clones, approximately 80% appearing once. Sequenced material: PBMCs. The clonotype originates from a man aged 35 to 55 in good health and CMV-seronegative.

For the CDR3, the DNA is TGCGCCAGCAAAGACAGGGGGCACGGAGATACGCAGTATTTT. Protein sequence: CASKDRGHGDTQYF. V usage is TRBV10-2 and J usage is TRBJ2-3, with 10 nucleotides matching TRBD1. Germline V gene lookup returns CDR1 WSHSY and CDR2 SAAADI. With 7 bases clipped from V and 5 bases from J, the junction kept 6 bases outside the gene matches. The CDR3 extends over 14 amino acids.